The 4 T cell receptor beta chains presented below share a single source sample, sequenced in a study of vaccination and CD4 T cells after COVID-19. Sequence data for DNA of cultured CD4+ T cells were generated by the Oncomine TCR Beta short-read assay. TCRdb processed the PCR reads anew with MiXCR; each CDR3 protein has one entry. This table has about 7,600 distinct CDR3 sequences, about 20% appearing once. For these receptors, no antigen is known. Indicated treatment: approximately nine-day PBMC culture with coronavirus spike peptide pools or control peptides (ViraFEST assay). The source material was CD4+ T cells from blood, cultured in vitro, sampled after SARS-CoV-2 vaccination. Receptor source: a human donor who had recovered from COVID-19.

This chain links TRBV24-1 with TRBJ2-4; 9 bases are a match to TRBD1. V dropped 4 bases and J dropped 5; count of bases not matched to a gene: 8. Germline V gene sequence: CDR1 KGHDR, CDR2 SFDVKD. The CDR3 contains 16 residues. DNA for the CDR3: TGTGCCACCAGTGACCCCACAGGGGGCGCGCAAAACATTCAGTACTTC. Translated: CATSDPTGGAQNIQYF.

This clonotype came up a few times. This chain links TRBV19 with TRBJ2-7; 9 nucleotides align to TRBD2. Trimming removed 11 bases from V and 3 bases from J; junction bases left unmatched: 5. The germline V gene encodes CDR1 LNHDA and CDR2 SQIVND (reference sequence). The CDR3 has 12 residues. The CDR3 DNA sequence: TGTGCCGTAGCGGGAGAAGGCTACGAGCAGTACTTC. Its protein is CAVAGEGYEQYF.

This clonotype came up a few times. The chain links TRBV11-3 to TRBJ2-3; possibly TRBD2 for D (5 bases). The CDR3 is 14 residues long. Germline V gives CDR1 SGHNT, CDR2 YENEEA. Trimming took off 5 bases at V and 6 bases at J, with 15 bases between the two ends. In DNA, the CDR3 is TGTGCCAGCAGCCCCGTTGCGGGCGGGGATACGCAGTATTTT. Encoded protein: CASSPVAGGDTQYF.

This clonotype is termed medium-sized. V usage is TRBV5-6 and J usage is TRBJ2-7; no reliable D call. Germline V gene data show CDR1 as SGHDT and CDR2 as YYEEEE. Between the trimmed V and J ends, which lost 4 bases and 6 bases, there was a span of 8 bases. There are 11 residues in the CDR3. The CDR3 DNA reads TGTGCCAGCAGCGAGTCGGCCGAGCAGTACTTC. It encodes CASSESAEQYF.